One and the same sample provided the 5 T cell receptor beta chains below, sequenced in a study of control samples from healthy donors and cancer patients. Profiled with immunoSEQ multiplex PCR; TCRdb holds only in-frame clones, not every one. The sample consists of about 120,000 clones, over 75% of them appearing once. The sequencing sample was made of blood. The source is a man aged 35 to 55 in good health.

The chain has TRBV7-9 and TRBJ1-5, with a tentative D call TRBD1 (5 bases). Germline loops: CDR1 SEHNR, CDR2 FQNEAQ (reference sequence). This CDR3 region has 16 residues. V was cut by 1 base and J by 7 bases, with 17 bases left in between. The CDR3 DNA follows: TGTGCCAGCAGCTTAGACGTTCAGGGCGGCGGACAGCCCCAGCATTTT. This translates into CASSLDVQGGGQPQHF.

Here the CDR3 DNA reads TGCAGCGTTGTCGCTAGCGGGAGCTCCTACGAGCAGTACTTC. It yields the protein CSVVASGSSYEQYF. The rearrangement joins TRBV29-1 to TRBJ2-7, with 10 bases lining up with TRBD2. From germline, CDR1 is SQVTM and CDR2 ANQGSEA. The CDR3 is made up of 14 amino acids. The ends lost 4 bases at V and 0 bases at J; junction bases unmatched: 3.

The table lists this clone with a count of one. The chain combines TRBV9 with TRBJ2-2; the D is unclear. V was trimmed by 2 bases and J by 4 bases, leaving 15 bases between them. Germline V gives CDR1 SGDLS, CDR2 YYNGEE. This CDR3 region has 16 residues. The CDR3 bases are TGTGCCAGCAGCGTCCATGTCAAAGTGGGCACCGGGGAGCTGTTTTTT. This codes for CASSVHVKVGTGELFF.

The V gene is TRBV7-2, the J gene TRBJ2-5; a weak D match, TRBD2 (5 bases). The germline V and J ends were trimmed by 5 bases and 5 bases, with 12 bases remaining between them. Germline V gene lookup returns CDR1 SGHTA and CDR2 FQGNSA. This CDR3 is 13 amino acids long. CDR3 amino acids: CASSSGLSETQYF. In nucleotides, the CDR3 is TGTGCCAGCAGCAGCGGACTCAGCGAGACCCAGTACTTC.

The chain is built from TRBV7-2 and TRBJ2-3, with D hard to call. Germline V gives CDR1 SGHTA, CDR2 FQGNSA. The CDR3 covers 12 residues. V was shortened by 5 bases and J by 4 bases, with 7 bases between the two germline ends. CDR3 residues: CASSPYADTQYF. The CDR3 DNA sequence: TGTGCCAGCAGCCCCTACGCAGATACGCAGTATTTT.